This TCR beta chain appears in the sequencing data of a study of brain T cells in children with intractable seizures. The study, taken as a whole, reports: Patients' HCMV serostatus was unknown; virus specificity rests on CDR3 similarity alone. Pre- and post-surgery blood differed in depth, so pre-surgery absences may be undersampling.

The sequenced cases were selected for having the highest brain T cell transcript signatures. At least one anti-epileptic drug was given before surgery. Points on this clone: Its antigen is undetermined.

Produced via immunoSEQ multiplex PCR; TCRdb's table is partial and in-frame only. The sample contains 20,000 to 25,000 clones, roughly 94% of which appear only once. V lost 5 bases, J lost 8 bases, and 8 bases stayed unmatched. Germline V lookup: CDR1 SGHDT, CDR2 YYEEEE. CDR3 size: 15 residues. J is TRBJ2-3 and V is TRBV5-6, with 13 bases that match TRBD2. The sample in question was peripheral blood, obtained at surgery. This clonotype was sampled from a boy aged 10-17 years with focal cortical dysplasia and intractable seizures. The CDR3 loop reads CASSRTSGGEGTQYF. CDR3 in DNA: TGTGCCAGCAGTCGGACTAGCGGGGGAGAGGGTACGCAGTATTTT.